This is a list of T cell receptor beta chains from one sample in a study of vaccination and CD4 T cells after COVID-19. For these TCRs, the target antigens are not known. Using its own MiXCR run on the PCR reads, TCRdb lists one record per CDR3 protein. Among approximately 7,000 distinct CDR3 sequences, 73% were seen once, and the ten largest hold about a sixth. Sequencing was performed on CD4+ T cells from blood, cultured in vitro. The receptors here all came from a human donor who had recovered from COVID-19. Both conserved end residues are part of each CDR3. A D gene is named only where the DNA matches it firmly. Size is omitted from some rows. Given values are once, few, many or a class for expanded clones.

d_call: NA
v_call: TRBV20-1
j_call: TRBJ1-1
clone_size: few
cdr3_aa: CSARDLNRLNTEAFF
cdr3_nt: TGCAGTGCTAGAGATCTTAACCGATTGAACACTGAAGCTTTCTTT

d_call: TRBD1
v_call: TRBV19
j_call: TRBJ1-2
clone_size: few
cdr3_aa: CASSPPGTGAYGYTF
cdr3_nt: TGTGCCAGTAGTCCTCCCGGGACAGGGGCGTATGGCTACACCTTC

d_call: NA
v_call: TRBV6-5
j_call: TRBJ1-5
clone_size: NA
cdr3_aa: CASSYAGTGNQPQHF
cdr3_nt: TGTGCCAGCAGTTACGCAGGGACGGGCAATCAGCCCCAGCATTTT

d_call: NA
v_call: TRBV30
j_call: TRBJ1-2
clone_size: medium-sized
cdr3_aa: CAWSRREGYGYTF
cdr3_nt: TGTGCCTGGAGTCGACGCGAGGGGTATGGCTACACCTTC

d_call: TRBD1
v_call: TRBV29-1
j_call: TRBJ2-7
clone_size: NA
cdr3_aa: CSATTGTGGYEQYF
cdr3_nt: TGCAGCGCTACCACCGGGACAGGGGGCTACGAGCAGTACTTC

d_call: NA
v_call: TRBV5-4
j_call: TRBJ2-5
clone_size: NA
cdr3_aa: CASSFGGPETQYF
cdr3_nt: TGTGCCAGCAGCTTCGGGGGGCCAGAGACCCAGTACTTC

d_call: NA
v_call: TRBV6-1
j_call: TRBJ1-5
clone_size: NA
cdr3_aa: CASSEAGGRSNQPQHF
cdr3_nt: TGTGCCAGCAGTGAAGCGGGGGGCAGGAGCAATCAGCCCCAGCATTTT

d_call: NA
v_call: TRBV7-6
j_call: TRBJ1-3
clone_size: NA
cdr3_aa: CASSLGTDNLSGNTIYF
cdr3_nt: TGTGCCAGCAGCTTAGGGACAGACAATCTCTCTGGAAACACCATATATTTT

d_call: TRBD1
v_call: TRBV2
j_call: TRBJ2-5
clone_size: NA
cdr3_aa: CASSEIQGARETQYF
cdr3_nt: TGTGCCAGCAGTGAAATCCAGGGGGCGAGAGAGACCCAGTACTTC

d_call: TRBD1
v_call: TRBV6-1
j_call: TRBJ1-6
clone_size: NA
cdr3_aa: CASRLTGTGDSPLHF
cdr3_nt: TGTGCCAGCAGACTCACCGGGACAGGAGATTCACCCCTCCACTTT

d_call: NA
v_call: TRBV14
j_call: TRBJ2-2
clone_size: few
cdr3_aa: CASSLPSGRRTGELFF
cdr3_nt: TGTGCCAGCAGCCTCCCTTCGGGACGGCGGACCGGGGAGCTGTTTTTT

d_call: NA
v_call: TRBV15
j_call: TRBJ1-1
clone_size: NA
cdr3_aa: CATSRDGSKNTEAFF
cdr3_nt: TGTGCCACCAGCAGAGATGGCAGTAAGAACACTGAAGCTTTCTTT

d_call: NA
v_call: TRBV7-2
j_call: TRBJ2-7
clone_size: NA
cdr3_aa: CASSRVSYEQYF
cdr3_nt: TGTGCCAGCAGCCGGGTCTCCTACGAGCAGTACTTC

d_call: NA
v_call: TRBV20-1
j_call: TRBJ1-5
clone_size: NA
cdr3_aa: CSARVSDGSNQPQHF
cdr3_nt: TGCAGTGCTAGAGTCTCCGACGGTTCCAATCAGCCCCAGCATTTT

d_call: TRBD1
v_call: TRBV4-3
j_call: TRBJ1-2
clone_size: NA
cdr3_aa: CASSQGQGALNYGYTF
cdr3_nt: TGCGCCAGCAGCCAGGGACAGGGGGCCCTTAACTATGGCTACACCTTC

d_call: NA
v_call: TRBV28
j_call: TRBJ1-1
clone_size: NA
cdr3_aa: CASNIQTTEAFF
cdr3_nt: TGTGCCAGCAATATACAGACTACTGAAGCTTTCTTT

d_call: NA
v_call: TRBV4-3
j_call: TRBJ1-5
clone_size: NA
cdr3_aa: CASSQQANQPQHF
cdr3_nt: TGCGCCAGCAGCCAACAAGCCAATCAGCCCCAGCATTTT